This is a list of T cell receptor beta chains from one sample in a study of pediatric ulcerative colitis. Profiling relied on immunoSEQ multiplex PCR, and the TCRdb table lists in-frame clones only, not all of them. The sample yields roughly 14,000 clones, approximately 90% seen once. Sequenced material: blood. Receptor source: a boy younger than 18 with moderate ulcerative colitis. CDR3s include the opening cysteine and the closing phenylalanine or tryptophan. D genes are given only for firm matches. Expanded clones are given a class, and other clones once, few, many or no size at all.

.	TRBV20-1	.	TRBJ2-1	TGCAGTGCTAGACTAGGTTATGAGCAGTTCTTC	CSARLGYEQFF
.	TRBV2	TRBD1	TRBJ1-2	TGTGCCAGCACCCCGACAGGGGCTTTCTATGGCTACACCTTC	CASTPTGAFYGYTF
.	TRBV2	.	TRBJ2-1	TGTGCCAGCAGTGTTGTCAATGAGCAGTTCTTC	CASSVVNEQFF
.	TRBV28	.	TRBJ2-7	TGTGCCAGCAGTCCGGAGACACTCGCCCACTCCTACGAGCAGTACTTC	CASSPETLAHSYEQYF
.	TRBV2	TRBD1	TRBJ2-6	TGTGCCAGCAGTGATTCTAGGACAGGGTGGCCGGGGGAGGGGGCCAACGTCCTGACTTTC	CASSDSRTGWPGEGANVLTF
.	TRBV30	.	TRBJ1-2	TGTGCCTGGAGTCCATGGGGACGGTCCAACTATGGCTACACCTTC	CAWSPWGRSNYGYTF
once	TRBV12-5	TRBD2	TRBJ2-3	TGTGCTAGTGGTCCTCCCGTGCTAGCGGGAAGTAATACGCAGTATTTT	CASGPPVLAGSNTQYF
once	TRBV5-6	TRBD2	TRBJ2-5	TGTGCCAGCAGCTTTTGGGGACTAGCGGGGCAAGAGACCCAGTACTTC	CASSFWGLAGQETQYF
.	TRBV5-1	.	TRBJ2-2	TGCGCCAGCAGTTATCTCACGGGATTCAACACCGGGGAGCTGTTTTTT	CASSYLTGFNTGELFF
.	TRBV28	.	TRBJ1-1	TGTGCCACACACCGGGACATGAACACTGAAGCTTTCTTT	CATHRDMNTEAFF
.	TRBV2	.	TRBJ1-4	TGTGCCAGCAGTGATATATCTCGGCAGACTAATGAAAAACTGTTTTTT	CASSDISRQTNEKLFF
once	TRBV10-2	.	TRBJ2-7	TGCGCCAGCAGTTCCGGGACAATTGCCTACGAGCAGTACTTC	CASSSGTIAYEQYF
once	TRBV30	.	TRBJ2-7	TGTGCCTGGAGTACTCCTTGGGGGGAAGGGTACGAGCAGTACTTC	CAWSTPWGEGYEQYF
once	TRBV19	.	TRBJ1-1	TGTGCCAGTAGTATCGCTGGGGCTGAAGCTTTCTTT	CASSIAGAEAFF
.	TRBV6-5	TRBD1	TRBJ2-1	TGTGCCAGCAGTTACTGGGGACAGAGCTCCTACAATGAGCAGTTCTTC	CASSYWGQSSYNEQFF
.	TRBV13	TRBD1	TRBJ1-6	TGTGCCAGCAGCCCTAACCTGGGAGCCGGGACAGGGGGCAGAACCCTCCACTTT	CASSPNLGAGTGGRTLHF
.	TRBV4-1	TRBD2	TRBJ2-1	TGCGCCAGCAGACCCAGCGGGAGCTCCTACAATGAGCAGTTCTTC	CASRPSGSSYNEQFF
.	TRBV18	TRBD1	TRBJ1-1	TGTGCCAGCTCACCTCCCGGGACAGGGGCGGACACTGAAGCTTTCTTT	CASSPPGTGADTEAFF
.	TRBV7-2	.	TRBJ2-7	TGTGCCAGCAGCTTAGGGGGGGCCCAATACGAGCAGTACTTC	CASSLGGAQYEQYF
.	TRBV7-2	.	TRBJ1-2	TGTGCCAGCAGCTCCTACCATGGAGGGGACTATGGCTACACCTTC	CASSSYHGGDYGYTF
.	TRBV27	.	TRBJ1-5	TGTGCCAGCAGTCCCCGGCAGATCGAGCCCCAGCATTTT	CASSPRQIEPQHF
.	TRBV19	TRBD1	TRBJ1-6	TGTGCCAGTAGTCTGGGACAGCCCCTACTTGGACCCCTCCACTTT	CASSLGQPLLGPLHF
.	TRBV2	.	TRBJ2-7	TGTGCCAGCAGTAAGGTGGAGGGGCAGTACTTC	CASSKVEGQYF
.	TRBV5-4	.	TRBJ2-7	TGTGCCAGCAGCTTTCGGAACAGTGATTACGAGCAGTACTTC	CASSFRNSDYEQYF
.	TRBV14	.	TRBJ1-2	TGTGCCAGCACCCGGGACTCCGCCCTGTATGGCTACACCTTC	CASTRDSALYGYTF
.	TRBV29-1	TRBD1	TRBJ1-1	TGCAGCGTTCAGGGGGCCAGCCTTGGTGCCACTGAAGCTTTCTTT	CSVQGASLGATEAFF
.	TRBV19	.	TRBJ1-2	TGTGCCAGTACCACGACTGGCGGCTACACCTTC	CASTTTGGYTF
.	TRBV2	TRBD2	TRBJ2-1	TGTGCCAGCAGTGACCCGTGGACTAGCGGGAGAACCTACAATGAGCAGTTCTTC	CASSDPWTSGRTYNEQFF
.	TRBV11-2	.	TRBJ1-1	TGTGCCAGCAGCTTGGAGGTGAACACTGAAGCTTTCTTT	CASSLEVNTEAFF
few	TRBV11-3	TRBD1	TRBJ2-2	TGTGCCAGCAGCCCTGGGACAGGGAGGTCTGCCGGGGAGCTGTTTTTT	CASSPGTGRSAGELFF
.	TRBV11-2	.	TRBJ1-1	TGTGCCAGCAGCTTTGGTAACACTGAAGCTTTCTTT	CASSFGNTEAFF
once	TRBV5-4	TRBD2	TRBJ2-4	TGTGCCAGCAGGGAAGCTAGCGGCTCAGCCAAAAACATTCAGTACTTC	CASREASGSAKNIQYF
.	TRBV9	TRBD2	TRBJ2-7	TGTGCCAGCAGCGTAGGCGGGGGGGCGGCCTACGAGCAGTACTTC	CASSVGGGAAYEQYF
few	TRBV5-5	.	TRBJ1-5	TGTGCCAGCAGCTTTCTAGGGAAGGGACAGCCCCAGCATTTT	CASSFLGKGQPQHF
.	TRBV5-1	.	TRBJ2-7	TGCGCCAGCAGCTTTATGGGGGCGGGCGAGCAGTACTTC	CASSFMGAGEQYF
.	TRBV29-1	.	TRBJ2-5	TGCAGCGCCTTGGCCTCAATACAAGAGACCCAGTACTTC	CSALASIQETQYF
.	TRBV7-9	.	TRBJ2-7	TGTGCCAGCAGCCCAAACCGGGGCAGGACCTACGAGCAGTACTTC	CASSPNRGRTYEQYF
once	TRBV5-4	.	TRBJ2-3	TGTGCCAGCAGCTTGGAAGTCGCAGATACGCAGTATTTT	CASSLEVADTQYF
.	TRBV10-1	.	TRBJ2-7	TGCGCCAGCAGTGAGTCGTTTTCGGGACCGAGGCCGGAATACTTC	CASSESFSGPRPEYF
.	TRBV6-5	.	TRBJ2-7	TGTGCCAGCAGGGGGGCAACTACCTACGAGCAGTACTTC	CASRGATTYEQYF
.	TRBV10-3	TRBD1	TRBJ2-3	TGTGCCATCGACGATGACAGGGGGCATGGGACAGATACGCAGTATTTT	CAIDDDRGHGTDTQYF
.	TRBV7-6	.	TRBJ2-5	TGTGCCAGCAGCTTAGTGGTAGCGGATAAAGAGACCCAGTACTTC	CASSLVVADKETQYF
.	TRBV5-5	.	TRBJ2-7	TGTGCCAGCAACCCCCTGGGCGGGGAGTCCGAGCAGTACTTC	CASNPLGGESEQYF